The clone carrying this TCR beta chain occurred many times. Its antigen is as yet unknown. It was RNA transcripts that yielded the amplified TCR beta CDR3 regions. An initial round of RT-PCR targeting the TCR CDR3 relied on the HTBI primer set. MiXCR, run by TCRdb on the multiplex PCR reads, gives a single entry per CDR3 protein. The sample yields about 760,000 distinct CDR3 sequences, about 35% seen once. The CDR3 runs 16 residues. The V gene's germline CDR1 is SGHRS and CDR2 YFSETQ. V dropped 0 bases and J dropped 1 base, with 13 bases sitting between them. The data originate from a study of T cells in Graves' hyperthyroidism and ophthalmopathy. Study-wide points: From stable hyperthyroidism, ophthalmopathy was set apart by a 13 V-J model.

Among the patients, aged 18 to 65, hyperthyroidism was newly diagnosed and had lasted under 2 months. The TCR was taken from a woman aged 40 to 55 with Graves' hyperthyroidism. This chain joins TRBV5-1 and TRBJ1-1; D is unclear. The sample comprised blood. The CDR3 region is CASSLGRSMGNTEAFF. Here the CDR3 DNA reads TGCGCCAGCAGCTTGGGGCGGAGTATGGGGAACACTGAAGCTTTCTTT.